These 17 T cell receptor beta chains came from one sample sequenced in a study of blood T cells in healthy people across ages. Combining a sample-barcoded 5' primer with a J-beta primer mix, a second PCR ran for roughly 6 to 11 cycles. TCRdb independently ran MiXCR on the 5' RACE reads; one entry per CDR3 protein. The sample yields fewer than 2,000,000 distinct CDR3 sequences, about two fifths seen once. Sequencing used blood. These receptors were obtained from a human donor in good health.

This chain links TRBV7-3 with TRBJ2-1; D is ambiguous. CDR1 is SGHTA and CDR2 is FQGTGA in the germline V gene. The CDR3 has 13 amino acids. Deletions cut 5 bases from V and 7 bases from J, with 12 bases between. The CDR3 here is CASSIGPANEQFF. CDR3 coding DNA: TGTGCCAGCAGCATCGGACCGGCTAATGAGCAGTTCTTC.

The chain couples TRBV18 to TRBJ2-4; D is unresolved. Trimming left V 0 bases short and J 2 bases short, with 17 bases between. The CDR3 runs to 18 residues. Germline CDR1 and CDR2: KGHSH and LQKENI. The CDR3 nucleotides are TGTGCCAGCTCACCACCGTTCCCTCGCCCCTCAACCAAAAACATTCAGTACTTC. Translating gives CASSPPFPRPSTKNIQYF.

The chain joins TRBV5-1 to TRBJ2-3; D gene unclear. Germline V gene data show CDR1 as SGHRS and CDR2 as YFSETQ. The CDR3 consists of 16 residues. Trimming pared 2 bases from V and 11 bases from J, leaving 24 bases between. In DNA form, the CDR3 reads TGCGCCAGCAGCTTCAGCATCCTCTCCGAGGCCTACGAGCAGTATTTT. It translates to CASSFSILSEAYEQYF.

This clonotype was seen more than once but under ten times. This chain uses TRBV4-3 with TRBJ2-3; D may be TRBD2 (5 bases). The CDR3 is 16 residues long. Between the trimmed V and J ends, which lost 1 base and 2 bases, there was a span of 13 bases. Germline CDR1 and CDR2: LGHNA and YSLEER. Here the CDR3 DNA reads TGCGCCAGCAGCCAAGGAGGGCAGATATTCACAGATACGCAGTATTTT. The encoded protein is CASSQGGQIFTDTQYF.

The DNA of the CDR3 is TGCGCCAGCAGCTTGGCCTTAGCGGGGGACTCCTACGAGCAGTTCTTC. This translates into CASSLALAGDSYEQFF. This chain connects TRBV5-1 to TRBJ2-1; TRBD2 matches at 9 bases. The CDR3 consists of 16 residues. Per the germline V gene, CDR1 is SGHRS and CDR2 is YFSETQ. J lost 10 bases, V lost 0 bases, and 11 bases had no gene match.

This clonotype was recorded a few times. This CDR3 reads CASGLVAGGAYSYNEQFF. In DNA, the CDR3 is TGTGCTAGTGGTTTGGTCGCGGGGGGGGCTTACTCCTACAATGAGCAGTTCTTC. The V and J genes are TRBV12-5 and TRBJ2-1; 9 bases match TRBD2. V trimming: 0 bases; J trimming: 0 bases; junction bases outside the gene matches: 6. This CDR3 is 18 amino acids long. CDR1 LGHNT and CDR2 FRNRAP come from the germline V gene.

Only a few counts were recorded for this clonotype. V usage is TRBV7-3 and J usage is TRBJ2-3; D may match TRBD1 or TRBD2 (5 bases each). Between the trimmed V and J ends, which lost 5 bases and 2 bases, there was a span of 11 bases. CDR1 is SGHTA, CDR2 FQGTGA, per germline. The CDR3 is 14 residues long. The CDR3 DNA sequence: TGTGCCAGCAGCCGTGGGACCAACACAGATACGCAGTATTTT. Protein: CASSRGTNTDTQYF.

This clonotype appeared a single time. The gene calls are TRBV5-1 and TRBJ1-2; D might be TRBD1 (5 bases). This CDR3 region has 15 residues. Germline CDR1 and CDR2: SGHRS and YFSETQ. Trimming took off 2 bases at V and 2 bases at J, with 13 bases between the two ends. The DNA of the CDR3 is TGCGCCAGCAGCTTCGGCCGGGACGGAAACTATGGCTACACCTTC. Translated: CASSFGRDGNYGYTF. The whole variable domain, filled in from reference TRBV5-1 and TRBJ1-2, reads KAGVTQTPRYLIKTRGQQVTLSCSPISGHRSVSWYQQTPGQGLQFLFEYFSETQRNKGNFPGRFSGRQFSNSRSEMNVSTLELGDSALYLCASSFGRDGNYGYTFGSGTRLTVV.

V usage is TRBV10-3 and J usage is TRBJ2-1; no clear D. The V and J ends lost 5 bases and 10 bases respectively, with 12 bases between them. Per germline, CDR1 ENHRY and CDR2 SYGVKD. The CDR3 is made up of 12 amino acids. CDR3 in DNA: TGTGCCATCAGTAGCGTAGCTTACGAGCAGTTCTTC. Amino acids: CAISSVAYEQFF.

In this sample, this clonotype turned up a few times. The CDR3 DNA reads as TGTGCCAGCAGTGAGGGGTTAAATTACTATGGCTACACCTTC. Encoded protein: CASSEGLNYYGYTF. The chain recombines TRBV2 with TRBJ1-2; D gene uncertain. Germline CDR1 reads SNHLY; CDR2 reads FYNNEI. The CDR3 runs to 14 residues. The V end was cut by 3 bases, the J end by 3 bases, with 11 bases between.

This chain connects TRBV4-3 to TRBJ1-1; D ambiguous. The CDR3 is made up of 17 amino acids. In germline, CDR1 is LGHNA, CDR2 YSLEER. Deletions cut 0 bases from V and 1 base from J, with 15 bases between. The CDR3 coding sequence is TGCGCCAGCAGCCAAGATTCCTCCCGGACCTCGAACACTGAAGCTTTCTTT. Protein: CASSQDSSRTSNTEAFF.

This clonotype occurred many times. The chain has TRBV4-1 and TRBJ2-5; a possible D gene is TRBD1 (6 bases). Germline V gene sequence: CDR1 MGHRA, CDR2 YSYEKL. Trimming left V 1 base short and J 5 bases short, with 14 bases between. This CDR3 region has 15 residues. As DNA, the CDR3 is TGCGCCAGCAGCCAAGGACAGGTCATTGGTGAGACCCAGTACTTC. It codes for CASSQGQVIGETQYF.

This clonotype was seen a few times. The chain has TRBV24-1 and TRBJ2-1; 7 nucleotides align to TRBD2. V lost 4 bases to trimming and J lost 3 bases; unmatched junction nucleotides: 8. The CDR3 totals 16 residues. Looked up from germline, CDR1 is KGHDR and CDR2 is SFDVKD. In nucleotides, the CDR3 is TGTGCCACCAGTGACGCCAAGCGGGGAGACTACAATGAGCAGTTCTTC. It codes for CATSDAKRGDYNEQFF.

The chain couples TRBV12-3 or TRBV12-4 to TRBJ1-1; D may be TRBD1 (6 bases). V was clipped by 8 bases and J by 3 bases, with 7 bases between them. The CDR3 has 11 residues. In DNA form, the CDR3 reads TGTGCCAGCGAGGGGGACACTGAAGCTTTCTTT. This encodes CASEGDTEAFF.

As to this clonotype: One junction end disagrees with the germline gene, perhaps due to a read error. The chain is built from TRBV20-1 and TRBJ2-7; 9 bases line up with TRBD1. The CDR3 contains 15 residues. Germline values: CDR1 DFQATT, CDR2 SNEGSKA (reference sequence). CDR3 DNA sequence: TGCAGTGCTGGAGATCCGGGACAGGGCTCTTACGAGCAGTACTTC. This gives the protein CSAGDPGQGSYEQYF.

The chain employs TRBV29-1 and TRBJ2-5; D gene ambiguous. CDR3 size: 14 residues. The V end lost 3 bases, the J end lost 5 bases, and 16 bases lay between the germline ends. In germline, CDR1 is SQVTM, CDR2 ANQGSEA. Here the CDR3 DNA reads TGCAGCGTTGAGGTGGGGTCAGTTGGGGAGACCCAGTACTTC. Encoded protein: CSVEVGSVGETQYF.

The chain recombines TRBV29-1 with TRBJ1-1; D ambiguous. The CDR3 length is 13 residues. The V gene lost 6 bases and the J gene lost 3 bases, with 14 bases spanning the gap. CDR1 is SQVTM and CDR2 is ANQGSEA in the germline V gene. In DNA, the CDR3 is TGCAGCGTGGCGCGGGGATTCGACACTGAAGCTTTCTTT. Protein sequence: CSVARGFDTEAFF.